The 11 T cell receptor beta chains reported below all come from one sample, sequenced in a study of blood T cells in healthy people across ages. A J-beta primer mix and a sample-barcoded 5' primer were used in a second PCR of about 7 to 12 cycles. In TCRdb, the 5' RACE reads were re-called with MiXCR into one record per CDR3 protein. Of around 800,000 distinct CDR3 sequences in the sample, more than 40% were seen once. The sequencing sample was made of blood. Every receptor here comes from a man aged 60 to 69 in good health.

V usage is TRBV7-2 and J usage is TRBJ1-2; perhaps TRBD1 as D (5 bases). The V gene lost 5 bases and the J gene lost 7 bases, with 20 bases spanning the gap. The CDR3 extends over 15 amino acids. Per the germline V gene, CDR1 is SGHTA and CDR2 is FQGNSA. The chain's CDR3 is CASSARAGGDSGYTF. The CDR3 nucleotides read TGTGCCAGCAGCGCTAGGGCGGGGGGGGATAGTGGCTACACCTTC.

The chain has TRBV20-1 and TRBJ2-3, with D hard to call. This CDR3 has 14 amino acids. Germline values: CDR1 DFQATT, CDR2 SNEGSKA (reference sequence). Trimming stripped 3 bases from V and 2 bases from J, with 12 bases between. The CDR3 reads CSARLTDNTDTQYF. The CDR3, as DNA: TGCAGTGCTAGGCTCACAGACAACACAGATACGCAGTATTTT.

This clonotype came up a few times. This CDR3 reads CASSPIPRNYEQYF. In DNA form, the CDR3 reads TGTGCCAGCAGCCCCATACCCAGGAATTACGAGCAGTACTTC. The J gene is TRBJ2-7, the V gene TRBV7-9; unclear D gene. V lost 5 bases and J 4 bases, leaving 15 bases between the germline ends. The CDR3 totals 14 residues. Germline V gene data show CDR1 as SEHNR and CDR2 as FQNEAQ (reference sequence).

The chain uses TRBV27 and TRBJ2-7; TRBD2 might be the D (5 bases). The germline V gene encodes CDR1 MNHEY and CDR2 SMNVEV (reference sequence). CDR3 length equals 14 residues. V was cut by 2 bases and J by 7 bases, with 15 bases left in between. CDR3 region: CASSLNPLAREQYF. DNA for the CDR3: TGTGCCAGCAGTTTAAACCCCCTAGCTCGTGAGCAGTACTTC.

This clonotype was seen only a few times. J is TRBJ1-4 and V is TRBV4-3; no reliable D call. Germline loops: CDR1 LGHNA, CDR2 YSLEER. Trimming pared 1 base from V and 6 bases from J, leaving 12 bases between. The CDR3 consists of 15 residues. The CDR3 DNA reads TGCGCCAGCAGCCAAGTCCCATTGGCAGATGAAAAACTGTTTTTT. Encoded protein: CASSQVPLADEKLFF.

The J gene is TRBJ1-5, the V gene TRBV6-2 or TRBV6-3; D not resolved. V dropped 7 bases and J dropped 7 bases, with 14 bases sitting between them. Per the germline V gene, CDR1 is MNHEY and CDR2 is SVGEGT. This CDR3 is built from 13 residues. The CDR3 here is CASKDPLKQPQHF. CDR3 DNA sequence: TGTGCCAGCAAAGACCCCCTAAAGCAGCCCCAGCATTTT.

In nucleotides, the CDR3 is TGTGCCAGCAGCTGGAGACAGCTCACAGATACGCAGTATTTT. It encodes CASSWRQLTDTQYF. V and J are TRBV7-6 and TRBJ2-3, with D maybe TRBD1 (5 bases). V lost 4 bases, J lost 2 bases, and 10 bases lay in between. Germline CDR1 is SGHVS and CDR2 is FNYEAQ. This CDR3 has 14 residues. Based on the CDR3 plus reference TRBV7-6 and TRBJ2-3, the full variable domain is GAGVSQSPRYKVTKRGQDVALRCDPISGHVSLYWYRQALGQGPEFLTYFNYEAQQDKSGLPNDRFSAERPEGSISTLTIQRTEQRDSAMYRCASSWRQLTDTQYFGPGTRLTVL.

This chain links TRBV12-3 or TRBV12-4 with TRBJ2-2; 7 bases are shared with TRBD1. This CDR3 is built from 16 residues. The V gene end was trimmed by 3 bases and the J gene end by 5 bases; junction bases not matched to a gene: 9. The DNA for the CDR3 is TGTGCCAGCAGTTTCCCAGGGGGAAGAGGTACCGGGGAGCTGTTTTTT. Translation: CASSFPGGRGTGELFF.

The chain uses TRBV9 and TRBJ1-6; D unclear. CDR3 size: 14 residues. Per the germline V gene, CDR1 is SGDLS and CDR2 is YYNGEE. Trimming left V 2 bases short and J 5 bases short, with 8 bases between. CDR3: CASSVGEHNSPLHF. CDR3 DNA: TGTGCCAGCAGCGTCGGGGAACATAATTCACCCCTCCACTTT. Using reference TRBV9 and TRBJ1-6 for the parts outside the CDR3, the full variable domain is DSGVTQTPKHLITATGQRVTLRCSPRSGDLSVYWYQQSLDQGLQFLIQYYNGEERAKGNILERFSAQQFPDLHSELNLSSLELGDSALYFCASSVGEHNSPLHFGNGTRLTVT.

J is TRBJ1-6 and V is TRBV14; maybe TRBD1 (5 bases). The CDR3 length is 16 residues. The ends were cut back, 5 bases at V and 5 bases at J, with 16 bases in the middle. Germline CDR1 and CDR2: SGHDN and FVKESK. Written as DNA, the CDR3 is TGTGCCAGCAGCTACAACGTCCACAGGAATAATTCACCCCTCCACTTT. Translating gives CASSYNVHRNNSPLHF.

This chain joins TRBV13 and TRBJ2-7; 7 bases align to TRBD2. V was pared by 5 bases and J by 5 bases, with 15 bases of the junction left unmatched. CDR1 is PRHDT and CDR2 is FYEKMQ in the germline V gene (reference sequence). This CDR3 comprises 16 residues. This CDR3 reads CASSHSLGAGMNEQYF. DNA for the CDR3: TGTGCCAGCAGCCATAGCCTAGGAGCGGGGATGAACGAGCAGTACTTC.